These 6 T cell receptor beta chains came from one sample sequenced in a study of tumor-infiltrating lymphocytes in oesophageal squamous cell carcinoma. In TCRdb, the PCR reads were re-called with MiXCR into one record per CDR3 protein. Of about 11,000 distinct CDR3 sequences in the sample, about 54% were seen once. The specimen was esophageal tumor tissue. These receptors were collected from a male donor with esophageal squamous cell carcinoma.

This chain uses TRBV28 with TRBJ2-3; D is possibly TRBD1 or TRBD2 (5 bases each). The CDR3 extends over 15 amino acids. V was clipped by 3 bases and J by 2 bases, with 12 bases between them. The germline V gene has CDR1 MDHEN and CDR2 SYDVKM. The CDR3 region is CASSLGRILTDTQYF. CDR3 nucleotides: TGTGCCAGCAGTTTGGGACGGATTCTCACAGATACGCAGTATTTT. The variable domain in full, completed from reference TRBV28 and TRBJ2-3, reads DVKVTQSSRYLVKRTGEKVFLECVQDMDHENMFWYRQDPGLGLRLIYFSYDVKMKEKGDIPEGYSVSREKKERFSLILESASTNQTSMYLCASSLGRILTDTQYFGPGTRLTVL.

This sequence joins TRBV7-8 and TRBJ2-5; no clear D gene. The J call may be wrong; the DNA end is better matched by TRBJ2-1. CDR1 and CDR2 (germline): SGHVS, FQNEAQ. The CDR3 sequence is 12 residues long. CDR3 sequence (DNA): TGTGCCAGCAGCTTAGTCAGGAATGAGCAGTTCTTC. Encoded protein: CASSLVRNEQFF.

V is TRBV27 and J is TRBJ2-5; D possibly corresponds to TRBD2 (5 bases). The J call may be in error: the DNA end matches TRBJ2-7 better. The CDR3 contains 15 residues. Germline CDR1 reads MNHEY; CDR2 reads SMNVEV (reference sequence). The CDR3 bases are TGTGCCAGCAGTTTGAGGGTCGTAAACTCCTACGAGCAGTACTTC. Translation gives CASSLRVVNSYEQYF.

This rearrangement joins TRBV7-2 to TRBJ2-1; 16 bases align to TRBD2. V was clipped by 4 bases and J by 10 bases; unmatched bases: 4. The CDR3 loop spans 15 amino acids. Germline-derived CDR1 and CDR2 are SGHTA and FQGNSA. CDR3 protein: CASSSGTSGGGEQFF. CDR3 nucleotide sequence: TGTGCCAGCAGCTCCGGGACTAGCGGGGGGGGAGAGCAGTTCTTC.

This clonotype was recorded only once. The chain combines TRBV7-3 with TRBJ2-7; TRBD2 is a possible D gene (6 bases). The V and J ends lost 3 bases and 7 bases respectively, with 13 bases between them. This CDR3 has 13 residues. CDR1 and CDR2 (germline): SGHTA, FQGTGA. CDR3 nucleotides: TGTGCCAGCAGCTTTGATCCCGGGAGAGAGCAGTACTTC. Residues: CASSFDPGREQYF.

V usage is TRBV28 and J usage is TRBJ2-7; 7 bases agree with TRBD1. The end of the DNA is better explained by TRBJ2-5, so the J call may be wrong. Germline V gene data show CDR1 as MDHEN and CDR2 as SYDVKM. The CDR3 extends over 13 amino acids. CDR3 protein: CASSPGGQETQYF. DNA of the CDR3: TGTGCCAGCAGTCCAGGGGGACAAGAGACCCAGTACTTC.